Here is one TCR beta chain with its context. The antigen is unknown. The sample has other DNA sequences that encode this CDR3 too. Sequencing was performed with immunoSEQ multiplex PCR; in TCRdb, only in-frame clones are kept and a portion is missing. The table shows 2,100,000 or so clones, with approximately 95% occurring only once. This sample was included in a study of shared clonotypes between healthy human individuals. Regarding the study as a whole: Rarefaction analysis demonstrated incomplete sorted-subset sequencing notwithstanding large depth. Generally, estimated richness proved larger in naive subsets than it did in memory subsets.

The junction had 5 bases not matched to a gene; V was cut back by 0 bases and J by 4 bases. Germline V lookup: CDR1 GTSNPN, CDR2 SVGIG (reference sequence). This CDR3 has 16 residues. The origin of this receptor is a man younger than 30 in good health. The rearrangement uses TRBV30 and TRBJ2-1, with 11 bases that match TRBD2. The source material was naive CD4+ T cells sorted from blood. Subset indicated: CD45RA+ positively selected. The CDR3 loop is CAWSVRASGRYNEQFF. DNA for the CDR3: TGTGCCTGGAGTGTACGGGCTAGCGGGAGGTACAATGAGCAGTTCTTC.